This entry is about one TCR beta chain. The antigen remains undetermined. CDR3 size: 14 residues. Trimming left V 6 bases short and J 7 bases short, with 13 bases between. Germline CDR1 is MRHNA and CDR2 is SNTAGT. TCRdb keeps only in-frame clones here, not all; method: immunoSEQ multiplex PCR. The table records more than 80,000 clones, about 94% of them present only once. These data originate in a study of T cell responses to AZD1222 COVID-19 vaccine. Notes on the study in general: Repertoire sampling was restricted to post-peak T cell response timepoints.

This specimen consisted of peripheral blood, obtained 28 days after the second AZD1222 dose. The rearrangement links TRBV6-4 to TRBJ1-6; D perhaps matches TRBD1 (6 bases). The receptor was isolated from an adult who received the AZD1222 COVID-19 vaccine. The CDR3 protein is CASSVQGGNSPLHF. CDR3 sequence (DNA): TGTGCCAGCAGCGTACAGGGAGGGAATTCACCCCTCCACTTT.